The 22 T cell receptor beta chains given below trace back to one sample, sequenced in a study of OX40 agonist ivuxolimab in advanced cancers. Repertoires were generated with immunoSEQ multiplex PCR, while TCRdb's copy carries only in-frame clones and drops some. Seen here are tens of thousands of clones, 75% to 90% observed once, and the top ten hold about 1.3%. Sequenced material: CD4+ or CD8+ T cells sorted from blood, taken in a trial of the OX40 agonist ivuxolimab. Receptors were obtained from an adult with an advanced solid tumor such as melanoma, head and neck, liver or kidney cancer.

This chain uses TRBV5-1 with TRBJ2-2, with D perhaps matching TRBD1 (6 bases). CDR1 is SGHRS, CDR2 YFSETQ, per germline. The CDR3 is 15 amino acids. Trimming stripped 7 bases from V and 1 base from J, with 14 bases between. The CDR3 DNA follows: TGCGCCAGCGCAACCGGGACAATGAACACCGGGGAGCTGTTTTTT. Translated, it gives CASATGTMNTGELFF.

V is TRBV11-2 and J is TRBJ2-3; TRBD1 matches at 8 bases. The V gene end was trimmed by 5 bases and the J gene end by 4 bases; junction bases not matched to a gene: 8. The CDR3 is 15 residues long. Germline V gives CDR1 SGHAT, CDR2 FQNNGV. The CDR3 coding sequence is TGTGCCAGCAGCATCAGACAGGGGTCGGCAGATACGCAGTATTTT. It codes for CASSIRQGSADTQYF.

The V gene is TRBV19, the J gene TRBJ1-1; 8 bases align to TRBD1. CDR1 and CDR2 (germline): LNHDA, SQIVND (reference sequence). The CDR3 spans 13 residues. J was trimmed by 1 base and V by 5 bases; bases with no gene match: 0. Here the CDR3 DNA reads TGTGCCAGTAGTCAGGGGGCGAACACTGAAGCTTTCTTT. Translated: CASSQGANTEAFF. The whole variable domain, remainder taken from reference TRBV19 and TRBJ1-1, is DGGITQSPKYLFRKEGQNVTLSCEQNLNHDAMYWYRQDPGQGLRLIYYSQIVNDFQKGDIAEGYSVSREKKESFPLTVTSAQKNPTAFYLCASSQGANTEAFFGQGTRLTVV.

The chain has TRBV10-3 and TRBJ2-5, with D unclear. This CDR3 is 11 amino acids long. Germline V gives CDR1 ENHRY, CDR2 SYGVKD. Deletions cut 0 bases from V and 4 bases from J, with 0 bases between. CDR3 loop: CAISESETQYF. For the CDR3, the DNA is TGTGCCATCAGTGAGTCAGAGACCCAGTACTTC.

The chain combines TRBV10-3 with TRBJ1-1, with D possibly TRBD1 on 5 matching bases. The CDR3 is made up of 14 amino acids. Trimming removed 0 bases from V and 10 bases from J, with 15 bases in between. Germline V CDR1 and CDR2: ENHRY, SYGVKD. CDR3 nucleotide sequence: TGTGCCATCAGTGAGTCGGAGAACTACGGGGGAGCTTTCTTT. Protein: CAISESENYGGAFF.

The chain is built from TRBV30 and TRBJ2-7; D is uncertain. The V end was cut by 5 bases, the J end by 1 base, with 9 bases between. The germline V gene has CDR1 GTSNPN and CDR2 SVGIG (reference sequence). This CDR3 contains 12 residues. In DNA form, the CDR3 reads TGTGCCTGGGGCGACATGTCCTACGAGCAGTACTTC. Its translation is CAWGDMSYEQYF.

CDR3 coding DNA: TGCGCCAGCAGCTTGGCAGGGGATGGCGGTCAGCCCCAGCATTTT. This encodes CASSLAGDGGQPQHF. The chain links TRBV5-1 to TRBJ1-5; perhaps TRBD1 as D (6 bases). The length of the CDR3 is 15 residues. The germline gives CDR1 SGHRS, CDR2 YFSETQ. The germline V and J ends were trimmed by 0 bases and 6 bases, with 13 bases remaining between them.

The CDR3 sequence is CATQGTTEAFF. The DNA for the CDR3 is TGTGCCACCCAGGGGACCACTGAAGCTTTCTTT. The chain combines TRBV6-5 with TRBJ1-1; the D gene is possibly TRBD1 (6 bases). The CDR3 totals 11 residues. CDR1 is MNHEY, CDR2 SVGAGI, per germline. V lost 10 bases and J 4 bases, leaving 10 bases between the germline ends.

The chain carries TRBV6-5 and TRBJ1-1, with TRBD1 matching 8 bases. Per germline, CDR1 MNHEY and CDR2 SVGAGI. Germline trimming cut 5 bases from V and 2 bases from J; bases unmatched to any gene: 4. The CDR3 runs 14 residues. CDR3 DNA sequence: TGTGCCAGCAGTAAACAGGGGGGAAACACTGAAGCTTTCTTT. It codes for CASSKQGGNTEAFF.

The chain is built from TRBV29-1 and TRBJ1-2; D is ambiguous. Germline loops: CDR1 SQVTM, CDR2 ANQGSEA. Between the trimmed V and J ends, which lost 6 bases and 0 bases, there was a span of 8 bases. This CDR3 spans 12 amino acids. For the CDR3, the DNA is TGCAGCGTGGGCAGAGCTAACTATGGCTACACCTTC. Its translation is CSVGRANYGYTF.

V usage is TRBV10-3 and J usage is TRBJ2-7, with 7 bases identical to TRBD1. Trimming at V came to 5 bases and at J to 1 base, leaving 11 bases not matched to a gene. The germline CDR1 and CDR2 sequences are ENHRY and SYGVKD. This CDR3 contains 16 residues. The CDR3 coding sequence is TGTGCCATCAGTAACATGGGGCTCAGGGGGTCCTACGAGCAGTACTTC. Its translation: CAISNMGLRGSYEQYF.

The gene calls are TRBV6-5 and TRBJ1-5, with a weak D call TRBD1 (6 bases). Per the germline V gene, CDR1 is MNHEY and CDR2 is SVGAGI. CDR3 size: 15 residues. The V and J ends lost 7 bases and 4 bases respectively, with 17 bases between them. Here the CDR3 DNA reads TGTGCCAGCAAGCCCCAGGGGAACGTAAATCAGCCCCAGCATTTT. It encodes CASKPQGNVNQPQHF.

The chain is built from TRBV10-3 and TRBJ2-5, with D perhaps TRBD2 (5 bases). CDR1 ENHRY and CDR2 SYGVKD come from the germline V gene. The CDR3 is 14 residues long. The V end was cut by 3 bases, the J end by 5 bases, with 13 bases between. The CDR3 region is CAISDSKGGETQYF. The DNA for the CDR3 is TGTGCCATCAGTGATTCGAAGGGCGGGGAGACCCAGTACTTC.

The chain joins TRBV28 to TRBJ1-2, with D unclear. Germline V gives CDR1 MDHEN, CDR2 SYDVKM. The CDR3 consists of 13 residues. V was clipped by 5 bases and J by 8 bases, with 15 bases between them. In DNA form, the CDR3 reads TGTGCCAGCAGTAGCGCGGGAATAGAAGGCTACACCTTC. This gives the protein CASSSAGIEGYTF.

The V gene is TRBV4-2, the J gene TRBJ1-3; TRBD1 matches 8 bases. Germline CDR1 reads LGHNA; CDR2 reads YNFKEQ. The CDR3 contains 17 residues. Trimming took 0 bases from V and 2 from J; bases not matched to a gene: 6. The CDR3 sequence: CASSQDRSGGTGNTIYF. CDR3 sequence (DNA): TGTGCCAGCAGCCAAGATAGATCAGGGGGCACTGGAAACACCATATATTTT.

The rearrangement links TRBV5-1 to TRBJ2-5; the match to TRBD2 covers 9 bases. The CDR3 is 15 amino acids. J was trimmed by 7 bases and V by 2 bases; bases with no gene match: 9. CDR1 and CDR2 (germline): SGHRS, YFSETQ. The CDR3 DNA is TGCGCCAGCAGCTTTGTCCTAGCGGGACCGGGGACCCAGTACTTC. This codes for CASSFVLAGPGTQYF.

The chain carries TRBV6-1 and TRBJ2-7, with D maybe TRBD2 (5 bases). Germline CDR1 is MNHNS and CDR2 is SASEGT. Trimming removed 0 bases from V and 3 bases from J, with 9 bases in between. This CDR3 is 14 amino acids long. DNA for the CDR3: TGTGCCAGCAGTGAAGCGCTTCGGGGCTACGAGCAGTACTTC. This translates into CASSEALRGYEQYF.

The V gene is TRBV28, the J gene TRBJ2-2; maybe TRBD1 (5 bases). This CDR3 is built from 14 residues. V shed 8 bases and J shed 5 bases, with 15 bases lying between them. Germline V gives CDR1 MDHEN, CDR2 SYDVKM. CDR3 protein: CASVAQGGTGELFF. DNA of the CDR3: TGTGCCAGCGTCGCTCAGGGTGGAACCGGGGAGCTGTTTTTT.

The sample holds a few counts of this clone. This sequence joins TRBV2 and TRBJ1-2, with D hard to call. With 4 bases removed from V and 0 bases from J, the gap between germline ends came to 12 bases. Per the germline V gene, CDR1 is SNHLY and CDR2 is FYNNEI. The CDR3 spans 15 residues. CDR3 nucleotides: TGTGCCAGCAGTGTTTCGGGGATAGCTAACTATGGCTACACCTTC. Translating gives CASSVSGIANYGYTF.

V is TRBV7-8 and J is TRBJ2-1; 8 bases map to TRBD1. Germline V gene lookup returns CDR1 SGHVS and CDR2 FQNEAQ. The J segment lost 8 bases and the V segment lost 5 bases, leaving 5 bases of the junction unmatched. CDR3 length: 13 residues. In DNA form, the CDR3 reads TGTGCCAGCAGCATTGACAGGGGCTATGAGCAGTTCTTC. It specifies CASSIDRGYEQFF. The full variable domain, completed using reference TRBV7-8 and TRBJ2-1, is GAGVSQSPRYKVAKRGQDVALRCDPISGHVSLFWYQQALGQGPEFLTYFQNEAQLDKSGLPSDRFFAERPEGSVSTLKIQRTQQEDSAVYLCASSIDRGYEQFFGPGTRLTVL.

V gene TRBV18 combines with J gene TRBJ1-1; D is ambiguous. V lost 3 bases and J 1 base, leaving 9 bases between the germline ends. Looked up from germline, CDR1 is KGHSH and CDR2 is LQKENI. The CDR3 contains 14 residues. In DNA, the CDR3 is TGTGCCAGCTCACCTTCTACCTGGAACACTGAAGCTTTCTTT. This gives the protein CASSPSTWNTEAFF.

J is TRBJ1-1 and V is TRBV28; D perhaps matches TRBD1 (6 bases). The CDR3 loop spans 14 amino acids. Looked up from germline, CDR1 is MDHEN and CDR2 is SYDVKM. V was trimmed by 6 bases and J by 4 bases, leaving 15 bases between them. The CDR3 here is CASRGGGPGTEAFF. As DNA, the CDR3 is TGTGCCAGCAGAGGAGGGGGGCCGGGCACTGAAGCTTTCTTT.